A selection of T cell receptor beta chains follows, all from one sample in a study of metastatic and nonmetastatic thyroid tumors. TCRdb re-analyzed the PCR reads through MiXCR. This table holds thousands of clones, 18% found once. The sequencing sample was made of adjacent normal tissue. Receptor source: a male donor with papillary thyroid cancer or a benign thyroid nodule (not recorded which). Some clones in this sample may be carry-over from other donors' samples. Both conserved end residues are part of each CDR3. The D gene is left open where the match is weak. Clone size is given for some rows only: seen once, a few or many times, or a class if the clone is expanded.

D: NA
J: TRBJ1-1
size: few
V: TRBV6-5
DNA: TGTGCCAGCAGTTACAAAAGGGTTAACACTGAAGCTTTCTTT
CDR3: CASSYKRVNTEAFF

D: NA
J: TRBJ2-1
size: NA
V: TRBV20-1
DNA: TGCAGTGCTAGAGTTTTTGTATTGTACAATGAGCAGTTCTTC
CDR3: CSARVFVLYNEQFF

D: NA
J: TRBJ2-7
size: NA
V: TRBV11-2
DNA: TGTGCCAGCAGCTTCTCCGGGACATATCGAATCGAGCAGTACTTC
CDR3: CASSFSGTYRIEQYF

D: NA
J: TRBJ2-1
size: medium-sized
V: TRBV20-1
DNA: TGCAGTGCTAGTTGGCGTAGCTCCTACAATGAGCAGTTCTTC
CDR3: CSASWRSSYNEQFF

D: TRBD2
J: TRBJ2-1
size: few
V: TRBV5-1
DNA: TGCGCCAGCAGCTTGTCCAGCGGGAGCGCCCGACCCTACAATGAGCAGTTCTTC
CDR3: CASSLSSGSARPYNEQFF

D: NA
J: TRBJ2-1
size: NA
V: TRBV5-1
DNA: TGCGCCAGCAGCCAGGACCAGAGTTGGGTACCGACCTACAATGAGCAGTTCTTC
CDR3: CASSQDQSWVPTYNEQFF

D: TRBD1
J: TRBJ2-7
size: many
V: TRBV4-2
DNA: TGTGCCAGCAGCCAAGGGGGGACAGGGTACTACGAGCAGTACTTC
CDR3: CASSQGGTGYYEQYF

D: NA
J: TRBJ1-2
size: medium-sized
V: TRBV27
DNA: TGTGCCAGCAGCCGCGTAGGGGACTATGGCTACACCTTC
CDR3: CASSRVGDYGYTF

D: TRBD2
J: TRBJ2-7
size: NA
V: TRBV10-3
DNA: TGTGCCATCAGTGAGGGACATAGCGGGGCCTACGAGCAGTACTTC
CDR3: CAISEGHSGAYEQYF

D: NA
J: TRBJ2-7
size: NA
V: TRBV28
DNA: TGTGCCAGCAGTCCCCAGGGGGGGAGCTCCTACGAGCAGTACTTC
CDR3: CASSPQGGSSYEQYF

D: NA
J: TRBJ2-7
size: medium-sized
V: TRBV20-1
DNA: TGCAGTGCTAGTGGACAGTCCTACGAGCAGTACTTC
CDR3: CSASGQSYEQYF

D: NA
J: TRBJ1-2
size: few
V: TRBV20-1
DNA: TGCAGTGCTAGAGATCCCTCAACTATTGGCTACACCTTC
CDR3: CSARDPSTIGYTF

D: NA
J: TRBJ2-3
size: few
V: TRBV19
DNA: TGTGCCTTCTACGACCCCTTCACAGATACGCAGTATTTT
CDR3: CAFYDPFTDTQYF

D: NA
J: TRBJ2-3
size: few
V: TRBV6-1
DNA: TGTGCCAGCAGTGATCCGGATACGCAGTATTTT
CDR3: CASSDPDTQYF

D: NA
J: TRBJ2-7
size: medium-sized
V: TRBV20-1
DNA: TGCAGTGCTAGAAACAGCTACGAGCAGTACTTC
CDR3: CSARNSYEQYF

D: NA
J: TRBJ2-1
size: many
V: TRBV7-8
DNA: TGTGCCAGCAGCCAAGAAGGGTCGTTGGGTGGTACGCAGTTCTTC
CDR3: CASSQEGSLGGTQFF

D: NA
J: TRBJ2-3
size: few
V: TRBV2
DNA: TGTGCCAGCAGTGGTCAGTGTAATACGCAGTATTTT
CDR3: CASSGQCNTQYF

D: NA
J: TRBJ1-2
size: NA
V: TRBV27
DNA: TGTGCCAGCAGTTTTAGTCCGTATGGTGGCTACACCTTC
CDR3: CASSFSPYGGYTF

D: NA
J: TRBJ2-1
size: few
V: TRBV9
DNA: TGTGCCAGCAGCCCCGCACTGGGGGCCAATGAGCAGTTCTTC
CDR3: CASSPALGANEQFF

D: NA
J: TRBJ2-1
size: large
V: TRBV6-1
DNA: TGTGCCAGCAGTACAGGGAGCTCCTACAATGAGCAGTTCTTC
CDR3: CASSTGSSYNEQFF

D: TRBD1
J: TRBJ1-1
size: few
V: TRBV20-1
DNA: TGCAGTTCCGGACAGGGGGGGGATGAAGCTTTCTTT
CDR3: CSSGQGGDEAFF

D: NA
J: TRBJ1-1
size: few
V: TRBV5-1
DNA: TGCGCCAGCACCTTACAGGGAGAGAACACTGAAGCTTTCTTT
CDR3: CASTLQGENTEAFF

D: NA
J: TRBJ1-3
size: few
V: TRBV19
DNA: TGTGCCAGTAGTTTCGTAGCGTGGAACACCATATATTTT
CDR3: CASSFVAWNTIYF

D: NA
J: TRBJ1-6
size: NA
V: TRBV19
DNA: TGTGCCAGTAGTACCGGGACCACCTATAATTCACCCCTCCACTTT
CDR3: CASSTGTTYNSPLHF

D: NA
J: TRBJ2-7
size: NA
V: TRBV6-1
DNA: TGTGCCAGCAGTGAATGGGCAGGGATGTACGAGCAGTACTTC
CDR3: CASSEWAGMYEQYF

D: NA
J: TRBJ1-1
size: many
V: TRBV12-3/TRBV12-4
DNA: TGTGCCAGCAGTTTAGGAGGGGGGCTGGACACTGAAGCTTTCTTT
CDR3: CASSLGGGLDTEAFF

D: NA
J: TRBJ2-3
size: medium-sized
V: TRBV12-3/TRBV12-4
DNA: TGTGCCAGCAGTCAAACACGGACCACAGATACGCAGTATTTT
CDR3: CASSQTRTTDTQYF

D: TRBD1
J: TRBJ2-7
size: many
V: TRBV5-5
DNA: TGTGCCAGCAGCGGTTCAAGGACAGGGGTTGCCGAGCAGTACTTC
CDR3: CASSGSRTGVAEQYF

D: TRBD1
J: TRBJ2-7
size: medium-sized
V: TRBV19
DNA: TGTGCCAGTACCGCCTCGGGACAGGGCGGCTACGAGCAGTACTTC
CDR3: CASTASGQGGYEQYF

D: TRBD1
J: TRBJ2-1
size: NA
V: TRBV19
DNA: TGTGCCAGTAGTATGGACAGGGCCGTCAATGAGCAGTTCTTC
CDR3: CASSMDRAVNEQFF

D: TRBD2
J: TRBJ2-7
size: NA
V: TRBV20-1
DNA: TGCAGTGCTAGAGGGGGGGGAGGCTCCTACGAGCAGTACTTC
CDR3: CSARGGGGSYEQYF

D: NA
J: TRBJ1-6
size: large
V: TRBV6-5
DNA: TGTGCCAGCAGTTACTCGACTTATTCACCCCTCCACTTT
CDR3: CASSYSTYSPLHF

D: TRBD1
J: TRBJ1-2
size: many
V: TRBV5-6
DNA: TGTGCCAGCAGCCCGCCGGTCAGGGGGATAGCTGCTGGCTACACCTTC
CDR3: CASSPPVRGIAAGYTF

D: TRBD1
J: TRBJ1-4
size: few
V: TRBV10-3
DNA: TGTGCCATCAGGGATGGACAGGGAGGGGAAAAACTGTTTTTT
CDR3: CAIRDGQGGEKLFF

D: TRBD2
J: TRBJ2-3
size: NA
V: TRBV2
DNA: TGTGCCAGCAGTTCCGAAGCGGGAGGGGCAGATACGCAGTATTTT
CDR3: CASSSEAGGADTQYF

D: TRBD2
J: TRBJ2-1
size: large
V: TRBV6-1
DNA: TGTGCCAGCAGCTTGACGCGTGGCGGGAGTGGTGAGCAGTTCTTC
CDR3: CASSLTRGGSGEQFF

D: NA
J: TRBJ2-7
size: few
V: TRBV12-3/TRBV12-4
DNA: TGTGCCAGCAGTCGGGGCCACGAGCAGTACTTC
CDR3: CASSRGHEQYF

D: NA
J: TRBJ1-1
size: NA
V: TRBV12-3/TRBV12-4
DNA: TGTGCCAGCAGTTTAGGGGGGCAGGGTGAAGCTTTCTTT
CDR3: CASSLGGQGEAFF

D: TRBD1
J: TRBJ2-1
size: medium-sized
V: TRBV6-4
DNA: TGTGCCAGCAGACGGACAGGGTCAAATGAGCAGTTCTTC
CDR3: CASRRTGSNEQFF

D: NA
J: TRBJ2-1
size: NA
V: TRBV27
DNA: TGTGCCAGCAGTGGGGTACCCTACAATGAGCAGTTCTTC
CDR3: CASSGVPYNEQFF

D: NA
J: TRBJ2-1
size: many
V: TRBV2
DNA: TGTGCCAGCAGTGAAGCTAAGGGGGGTAGCGCAGCCTACAATGAGCAGTTCTTC
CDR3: CASSEAKGGSAAYNEQFF

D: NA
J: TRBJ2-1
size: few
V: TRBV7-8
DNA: TGTGCCAGCAGCCCTACAGACAATGAGCAGTTCTTC
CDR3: CASSPTDNEQFF

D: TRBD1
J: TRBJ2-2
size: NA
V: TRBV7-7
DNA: TGTGCTAGCAGCCAGAACAGGGGCTCCGGGGAGCTGTTTTTT
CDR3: CASSQNRGSGELFF

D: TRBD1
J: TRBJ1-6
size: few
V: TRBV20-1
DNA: TGCAGTGCTAGAGTACAGGGGATCGATAATTCACCCCTCCACTTT
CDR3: CSARVQGIDNSPLHF

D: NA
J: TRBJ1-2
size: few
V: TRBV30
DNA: TGTGCCTGGAGTGCAGGTGGTGGCTACACCTTC
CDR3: CAWSAGGGYTF

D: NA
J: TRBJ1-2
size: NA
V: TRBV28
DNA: TGTGCCAGCAGCCGACCACAGGAGAGTCTATCGGGCTACACCTTC
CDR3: CASSRPQESLSGYTF

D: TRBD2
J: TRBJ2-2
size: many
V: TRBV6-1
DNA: TGTGCCAGCAATAGAGCAGGTCTTAGCGGGTTCACCGGGGAGCTGTTTTTT
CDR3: CASNRAGLSGFTGELFF

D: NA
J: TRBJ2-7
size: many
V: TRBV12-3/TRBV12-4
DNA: TGTGCCAGCAGTCATTCAAGGGGAATAGCCTACGAGCAGTACTTC
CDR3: CASSHSRGIAYEQYF

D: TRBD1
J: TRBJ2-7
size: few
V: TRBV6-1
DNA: TGTGCCAGTAGACAGGGTTCCCCCTACGAGCAGTACTTC
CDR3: CASRQGSPYEQYF

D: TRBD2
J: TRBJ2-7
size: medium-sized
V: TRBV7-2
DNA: TGTGCCAGCAGCTTAACGGGGGGACTAGCCTCCTACGAGCAGTACTTC
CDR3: CASSLTGGLASYEQYF

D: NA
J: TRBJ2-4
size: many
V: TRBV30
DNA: TGTGCCTGGAGTAGCAGACAAAACATTCAGTACTTC
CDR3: CAWSSRQNIQYF

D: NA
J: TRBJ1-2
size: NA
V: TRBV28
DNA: TGTGCCAGCAGTTTATCACAGTCCTATGGCTACACCTTC
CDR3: CASSLSQSYGYTF